The rows below give T cell receptor beta chains drawn from one sample of a study of blood T cell repertoires in COVID-19. The data were produced by immunoSEQ multiplex PCR, yet TCRdb's version contains in-frame clones alone and is incomplete. This table has about 65,000 clones, 82% appearing once. The source material was peripheral blood. The receptors stem from a human donor in a cohort sampled during active COVID-19. Both conserved end residues are part of each CDR3. A D gene is named only where the DNA matches it firmly. Clone sizes are given selectively: once, few, many, or a class where the clone is expanded.

clone size,D gene,J gene,V gene,CDR3 length,CDR3 DNA,CDR3 protein
-,-,TRBJ1-4,TRBV18,17,TGTGCCAGCTCACTCGGACCCTTCGGGGCAACTAATGAAAAACTGTTTTTT,CASSLGPFGATNEKLFF
-,TRBD1,TRBJ1-2,TRBV18,15,TGTGCCAGCTCACCAGGGACAGGGCAGGGCTATGGCTACACCTTC,CASSPGTGQGYGYTF
-,-,TRBJ1-1,TRBV9,13,TGTGCCAGCAGCGTAGCGTGGGCGACTGAAGCTTTCTTT,CASSVAWATEAFF
-,-,TRBJ2-5,TRBV7-2,15,TGTGCCAGCATTAGAGCTGGGGGCCTGGGGGAGACCCAGTACTTC,CASIRAGGLGETQYF
-,TRBD1,TRBJ1-3,TRBV18,15,TGTGCCAGCTCAACGACAGGGGGCTCCGGAAACACCATATATTTT,CASSTTGGSGNTIYF
few,TRBD2,TRBJ2-1,TRBV3-1/TRBV3-2,14,TGTGCCAGCAGCCCACGGGGGGGGCACAATGAGCAGTTCTTC,CASSPRGGHNEQFF
few,TRBD1,TRBJ2-7,TRBV7-9,13,TGTGCCAGCAGACAGACAGGGTCCTACGAGCAGTACTTC,CASRQTGSYEQYF
-,TRBD2,TRBJ2-7,TRBV11-1,14,TGTGCCAGCAGCTTTAGCGGGGGGGACGACGAGCAGTACTTC,CASSFSGGDDEQYF
-,-,TRBJ2-1,TRBV10-3,14,TGTGCCATCATGAGGGGGGGGCCCAACAATGAGCAGTTCTTC,CAIMRGGPNNEQFF
-,TRBD2,TRBJ2-7,TRBV2,14,TGTGCCAGCAGCGGACTAGCGGAACCTTACGAGCAGTACTTC,CASSGLAEPYEQYF
-,-,TRBJ2-2,TRBV5-4,15,TGTGCCAGCAGCTTCGCGACAACGAACACCGGGGAGCTGTTTTTT,CASSFATTNTGELFF